A single sample gave rise to the 9 T cell receptor beta chains below, sequenced in a study of a mutant IDH1 vaccine in newly diagnosed glioma. Time point in this sample: baseline, week 1 (first vaccination visit). As for treatment: pre-vaccination baseline after standard-of-care therapy. Libraries were prepared by immunoSEQ multiplex PCR; TCRdb keeps only in-frame clonotypes and omits some of them. The repertoire has around 99,000 clones, 80% of them found once; the top ten carry roughly 7%. The input for sequencing was PBMCs, taken from a glioma patient treated with radiotherapy, temozolomide or both. The receptors originated from a man aged 35-49 years with glioma.

The chain employs TRBV4-1 and TRBJ2-5; 12 positions match TRBD2. Germline lookup yields CDR1 MGHRA and CDR2 YSYEKL. This CDR3 has 17 amino acids. The trim removed 0 bases at V and 2 bases at J, leaving 4 bases unmatched. CDR3 nucleotide sequence: TGCGCCAGCAGCCAAGATTTGCTAGCGGGGGGGCAAGAGACCCAGTACTTC. Protein: CASSQDLLAGGQETQYF.

The J gene is TRBJ2-4, the V gene TRBV19; 11 bases map to TRBD1. V shed 6 bases, J shed 6 bases, and the junction held 1 base outside the gene matches. This CDR3 is 13 amino acids long. Germline V gives CDR1 LNHDA, CDR2 SQIVND (reference sequence). The CDR3 nucleotides read TGTGCCAGTAGCGGGACAGGGGGAAACATTCAGTACTTC. This sequence encodes CASSGTGGNIQYF.

The rearrangement joins TRBV28 to TRBJ2-7, with D perhaps assigned TRBD1 or TRBD2 (5 bases each). V dropped 3 bases and J dropped 4 bases, with 10 bases sitting between them. Per the germline V gene, CDR1 is MDHEN and CDR2 is SYDVKM. CDR3 length equals 13 residues. The CDR3 is CASSLGRPYEQYF. Here the CDR3 DNA reads TGTGCCAGCAGTTTGGGACGCCCATACGAGCAGTACTTC. Complete variable domain (other parts from reference TRBV28 and TRBJ2-7): DVKVTQSSRYLVKRTGEKVFLECVQDMDHENMFWYRQDPGLGLRLIYFSYDVKMKEKGDIPEGYSVSREKKERFSLILESASTNQTSMYLCASSLGRPYEQYFGPGTRLTVT.

A remark on this clone: The junction departs from germline at one end; a sequencing error may be responsible. The V gene is TRBV5-1, the J gene TRBJ1-1, with D maybe TRBD1 (5 bases). Germline values: CDR1 SGHRS, CDR2 YFSETQ. The CDR3 runs 15 residues. The CDR3 region has the DNA TGCGCCAGCAGCTTGGCAATTTCGACAGCCACTAAAGCTTTCTTT. Translating gives CASSLAISTATKAFF. The variable domain in full, with the rest retrieved from reference TRBV5-1 and TRBJ1-1, is KAGVTQTPRYLIKTRGQQVTLSCSPISGHRSVSWYQQTPGQGLQFLFEYFSETQRNKGNFPGRFSGRQFSNSRSEMNVSTLELGDSALYLCASSLAISTATKAFFGQGTRLTVV.

The J gene is TRBJ2-1, the V gene TRBV2; 15 positions agree with TRBD2. This CDR3 spans 18 amino acids. The junction had 8 bases not matched to a gene; V was cut back by 4 bases and J by 4 bases. Germline values: CDR1 SNHLY, CDR2 FYNNEI. The chain's CDR3 is CASSGTSGRAASYNEQFF. Here the CDR3 DNA reads TGTGCCAGCAGTGGGACTAGCGGGAGGGCCGCTTCGTACAATGAGCAGTTCTTC.

The CDR3 bases are TGTGCCAGCAGCTTAGGCGCGATCCTGGCGGGGCCCAAAAAGAACAATCAGCCCCAGCATTTT. Its protein product is CASSLGAILAGPKKNNQPQHF. The gene calls are TRBV7-8 and TRBJ1-5; perhaps TRBD1 as D (5 bases). The germline V gene encodes CDR1 SGHVS and CDR2 FQNEAQ. The CDR3 spans 21 residues. Trimming removed 1 base at V and 3 bases at J, with 28 bases between.

The CDR3 nucleotides are TGTGCCAGCAGCTTTAAGCGAAACGACTACGAGCAGTACTTC. As protein: CASSFKRNDYEQYF. V gene TRBV5-4 combines with J gene TRBJ2-5; D not resolved. The DNA end is a closer match to TRBJ2-7, so the J assignment may be wrong. Germline assignment: CDR1 SGHNT and CDR2 YYREEE (reference sequence). This CDR3 spans 14 amino acids.

This clone was seen a handful of times. The chain has TRBV7-9 and TRBJ1-1; D uncertain. Germline V gene data show CDR1 as SEHNR and CDR2 as FQNEAQ (reference sequence). Deletions cut 4 bases from V and 3 bases from J, with 12 bases between. The CDR3 extends over 14 amino acids. CDR3: CASSSRAGDTEAFF. Written as DNA, the CDR3 is TGTGCCAGCAGCTCGAGGGCCGGGGACACTGAAGCTTTCTTT.

The J gene is TRBJ2-1, the V gene TRBV5-1; D perhaps matches TRBD1 (5 bases). The CDR3 totals 13 residues. Deletions cut 0 bases from V and 8 bases from J, with 9 bases between. Germline V lookup: CDR1 SGHRS, CDR2 YFSETQ. DNA for the CDR3: TGCGCCAGCAGCTTGGAAGGGGTAGATGAGCAGTTCTTC. The encoded protein is CASSLEGVDEQFF.